Each of the 8 T cell receptor beta chains below was sequenced from the same sample in a study of T cell responses to AZD1222 COVID-19 vaccine. Data came from immunoSEQ multiplex PCR; TCRdb stores just in-frame clones and leaves some out. The sample lists 160,000 or so clones; 92% were seen once. The sample consisted of peripheral blood, taken on day 0 of MenACWY control vaccination. The receptors shown here come from an adult in good health.

The rearrangement joins TRBV29-1 to TRBJ1-2, with 7 bases fitting TRBD1. This CDR3 comprises 15 residues. The germline CDR1 and CDR2 sequences are SQVTM and ANQGSEA. V lost 1 base, J lost 2 bases, and 7 bases stayed unmatched. CDR3 DNA: TGCAGCGTTGAAGCCTACCACAGGGGAAACTATGGCTACACCTTC. The encoded protein is CSVEAYHRGNYGYTF.

V is TRBV29-1 and J is TRBJ1-3; TRBD1 might be the D (6 bases). The CDR3 has 16 amino acids. CDR1 and CDR2 from the germline V gene are SQVTM and ANQGSEA. V lost 7 bases to trimming and J lost 0 bases, with 19 bases between them. The chain's CDR3 is CSAVPIDRSSGNTIYF. In DNA, the CDR3 is TGCAGCGCTGTACCTATAGACAGGAGCTCTGGAAACACCATATATTTT.

The chain carries TRBV4-1 and TRBJ1-2; 7 bases fit TRBD1. V lost 3 bases and J lost 4; bases outside the gene matches: 8. Germline loops: CDR1 MGHRA, CDR2 YSYEKL. This CDR3 spans 15 amino acids. CDR3 sequence (DNA): TGCGCCAGCAGCCACGCCAACAGGGGTGGCTATGGCTACACCTTC. This translates into CASSHANRGGYGYTF.

CDR3: CASSKRWTQGWETQYF. In DNA form, the CDR3 reads TGTGCCAGCAGCAAAAGGTGGACCCAGGGATGGGAGACCCAGTACTTC. This chain joins TRBV21-1 and TRBJ2-5; the table calls TRBD1, which could not be checked here. TRBV21-1 is designated a pseudogene. The CDR3 extends over 16 amino acids.

This chain connects TRBV30 to TRBJ1-5; D not resolved. Germline CDR1 is GTSNPN and CDR2 is SVGIG (reference sequence). Trimming stripped 4 bases from V and 1 base from J, with 11 bases between. The CDR3 length is 14 residues. DNA for the CDR3: TGTGCCTGGACCCCTGGGATAAGCAATCAGCCCCAGCATTTT. As protein: CAWTPGISNQPQHF.

The J gene is TRBJ2-1, the V gene TRBV7-3, with a possible D match to TRBD2 (7 bases). In germline, CDR1 is SGHTA, CDR2 FQGTGA. The CDR3 contains 17 residues. V was cut by 4 bases and J by 4 bases, with 20 bases left in between. The CDR3 sequence is CASSSRAGARGYNEQFF. In DNA form, the CDR3 reads TGTGCCAGCAGCTCCCGGGCGGGGGCGAGGGGTTACAATGAGCAGTTCTTC.

This chain connects TRBV7-6 to TRBJ2-3; D not resolved. Trimming shortened V by 1 base and J by 2 bases, and 10 bases separated the two germline ends. This CDR3 has 15 amino acids. Germline V gene lookup returns CDR1 SGHVS and CDR2 FNYEAQ. The CDR3: CASSLGRKVTDTQYF. CDR3 bases: TGTGCCAGCAGCTTAGGCCGGAAAGTCACAGATACGCAGTATTTT.

This chain links TRBV28 with TRBJ2-7; 9 bases align to TRBD2. CDR3 length: 16 residues. Germline-derived CDR1 and CDR2 are MDHEN and SYDVKM. V lost 1 base and J lost 3; bases outside the gene matches: 7. The CDR3: CASSLSSGIANYEQYF. CDR3 in DNA: TGTGCCAGCAGTTTATCTAGCGGGATAGCGAACTACGAGCAGTACTTC.